This record covers a single TCR beta chain. Antigen specificity is unknown. The sample comes from a study of a mutant IDH1 vaccine in newly diagnosed glioma. Study background: Patients began vaccination 4-6 weeks after radiotherapy alone, or with temozolomide cycles. The study, taken as a whole, reports: Pseudoprogression seemingly bore no relation to changes in top peripheral T cell clonotypes.

The method was immunoSEQ multiplex PCR; TCRdb's version includes in-frame clones alone and lacks a portion of them. The data contain tens of thousands of clones, approximately 77% of them seen just once; the ten biggest clones take up approximately 15%. Time point in this sample: week 35, safety follow-up. A single vaccine dose contained 300 ug of mutant IDH1 20-mer peptide, and topical imiquimod was used with it. Each donor presented with a new WHO grade 3 or 4 astrocytoma that tested IDH1-mutant and showed ATRX loss. Trimming pared 0 bases from V and 8 bases from J, leaving 14 bases between. Germline V gene lookup returns CDR1 MNHEY and CDR2 SVGAGI. The CDR3 runs 15 residues.

This TCR was recovered from a man aged 25 to 40 with glioma. The chain joins TRBV6-5 to TRBJ2-1; no clear D. The sample here was PBMCs, taken from a glioma patient whose treatment included an IDH1 peptide vaccine. In nucleotides, the CDR3 is TGTGCCAGCAGTTACTCCGGGTCCCCTGGGGATGAGCAGTTCTTC. Encoded protein: CASSYSGSPGDEQFF.